This paragraph covers one TCR beta chain sequence. As yet, its antigen is unknown. The junction departs from germline at one end; a sequencing error may be responsible. In the same sample, other DNA sequences code for this CDR3. The sample comes from a study of cytomegalovirus exposure and HLA in healthy donors. General observations from the study: CMV antigen specificity was confirmed in vitro for three CMV-associated chains.

Using immunoSEQ multiplex PCR, the repertoire was profiled, and TCRdb retains in-frame clones only, with some absent. The data hold 150,000 or so clones, with 94% observed a single time. Germline V gene sequence: CDR1 MGHRA, CDR2 YSYEKL. The CDR3 runs 17 residues. The chain joins TRBV4-1 to TRBJ2-1, with TRBD1 identical over 8 bases. The sequence was obtained from a young man in good health and CMV-seropositive. Sequencing used PBMCs. CDR3 sequence reads: CASSQRADRGPTGEQFF. The CDR3 region has the DNA TGCGCCAGCAGCCAGAGGGCCGACAGGGGCCCTACTGGTGAGCAATTCTTC.